This T cell receptor (beta chain) was retrieved from a study of blood T cell repertoires in COVID-19. Study context: Whether acute or convalescent, the COVID-19 samples came from the United States, Italy and Spain.

TCRdb's table, derived via immunoSEQ multiplex PCR, lists solely in-frame clones and lacks some. The sample has approximately 150,000 clones; approximately 82% are singletons. Germline V CDR1 and CDR2: SNHLY, FYNNEI. Losses at the gene ends were 6 bases for V and 1 base for J; bases not matched to a gene: 2. The CDR3 is 14 amino acids. The gene calls are TRBV2 and TRBJ2-5; 10 nucleotides align to TRBD2. This receptor was taken from a woman between 50 and 59 years old in a cohort sampled during active or convalescent COVID-19. The sequenced sample consisted of peripheral blood. The CDR3 is CASSKRGGQETQYF. The CDR3 region has the DNA TGTGCCAGCAGCAAGCGGGGGGGCCAAGAGACCCAGTACTTC.